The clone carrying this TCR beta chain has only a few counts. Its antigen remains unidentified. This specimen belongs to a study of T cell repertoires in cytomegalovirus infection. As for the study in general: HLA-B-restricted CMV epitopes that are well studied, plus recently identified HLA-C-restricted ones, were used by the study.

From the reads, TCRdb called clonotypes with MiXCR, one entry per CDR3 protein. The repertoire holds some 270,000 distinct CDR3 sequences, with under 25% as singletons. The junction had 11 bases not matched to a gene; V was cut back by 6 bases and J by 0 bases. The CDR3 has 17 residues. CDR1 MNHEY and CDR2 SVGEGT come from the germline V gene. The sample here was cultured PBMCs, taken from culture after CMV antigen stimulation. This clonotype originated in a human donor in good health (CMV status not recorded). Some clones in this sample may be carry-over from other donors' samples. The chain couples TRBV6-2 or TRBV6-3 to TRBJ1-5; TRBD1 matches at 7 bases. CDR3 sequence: CASRGWTGPNSNQPQHF. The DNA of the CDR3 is TGTGCCAGCAGGGGATGGACAGGACCTAATAGCAATCAGCCCCAGCATTTT.